The T cell receptor beta chain described here comes from a study of PD-1 blockade in classical Hodgkin lymphoma (dated by TCRdb to the early 2020s). Background for the entire study: Nivolumab dosing was 3 mg/kg intravenously every 2 weeks, continuing until either disease progression or unacceptable toxicity. A peripheral blood immune signature of response to PD-1 blockade in classical Hodgkin lymphoma was defined using TCR beta sequencing and CyTOF. What the work shows at the level of the full study, not this receptor alone: Newly diagnosed patients were reported to have lower baseline TCR diversity than healthy donors, and relapsed/refractory patients were reported to have lower baseline TCR diversity still. The study was limited to a single clinical trial cohort, and causes of repertoire differences, possibly disease activity or prior therapy, remained undefined. Baseline diversity similar to that of newly diagnosed patients was observed in trial patients achieving complete response, whereas significantly lower diversity was observed in partial responders and progressors. Lower diversity was seen in patients whose nivolumab began less than 1 year after ASCT, and these patients were left out of later analyses so that immune reconstitution would not confound the results. By C4D1, a significant rise was seen in CD4+ TCR diversity but not in CD8+ TCR diversity (p=0.0027 vs p=0.16), and the rise was most apparent among complete responders (p=0.02).

The time point tag for this specimen amounts to: cycle 1 day 1 (C1D1), immediately before nivolumab initiation. All trial patients had relapsed after autologous stem cell transplantation, with cohorts A, B and C differing in prior brentuximab vedotin exposure. The trial cohort included 56 patients with relapsed/refractory classical Hodgkin lymphoma, and each patient had a best overall response of complete response, partial response or progressive disease. Trial patients were treated with single-agent nivolumab in the multi-cohort phase II CheckMate 205 trial. An independent review committee assessed best overall response by applying the 2007 International Working Group response criteria. Trial PBMCs were collected immediately before nivolumab initiation (C1D1) and during therapy at cycle 2 day 1 and cycle 4 day 1. Peripheral blood was collected in 8 mL Vacutainer Cell Preparation Tubes, from which PBMCs were isolated by centrifugation and then cryopreserved.

As a fraction of the sample, this clone is medium-sized (0.01 to 0.1%). Its binding antigen is unknown. No quality values exist for individual bases; no much larger clone is one base distant. The Qiagen DNeasy kit was used to extract genomic DNA from unsorted PBMCs and from the negatively selected CD4+ and CD8+ fractions. TCR beta CDR3 regions were subjected to amplification by immunoSEQ multiplex PCR with primers that anneal to V and J segments. A synthetic immune receptor repertoire was used to minimize amplification bias, and any remaining bias was removed computationally after sequencing. The original methods were these. Repertoire diversity was quantified as the Shannon entropy index using custom Python scripts. Unsorted, CD4+ and CD8+ repertoires were analyzed separately, except for combined analyses in which CD4+ and CD8+ sequences were merged in silico. A clone counted as expanded when the clone's frequency after treatment rose at least 2-fold relative to C1D1, and clones undetected at baseline were given a pseudocount of 0.5. Singleton clones were defined as clones with 0 or 1 copy at C1D1, and non-singleton clones were defined as clones with 2 or more copies. Clones expanded in unsorted samples were annotated as CD4+, CD8+ or unknown by matching protein sequences in sorted samples from the same patient. Wilcoxon tests were applied to paired samples to test diversity changes from C1D1 to C4D1. This is the immuneACCESS table as TCRdb keeps it, with only in-frame sequences that have V and J called. A part of the clones is gone; compared with another copy, unresolved V genes explain less than half, and the rest is unexplained. For V, J and clone size, that table is used; D and trimming come from the DNA. Counted in this sample were more than 9,500 clones; 80% to 90% of them appeared once. The top ten clonotypes cover under 40% of the sample.

This clonotype originated in a human donor with classical Hodgkin lymphoma. The source was peripheral blood mononuclear cells (PBMCs), collected at baseline.

The CDR3 region: CASSLSGRTGVNGYTF. The DNA sequence follows: TGTGCCAGCAGTTTATCCGGGCGGACAGGGGTAAATGGCTACACCTTC. The chain uses TRBV27 and TRBJ1-2; TRBD1 fits 9 bases in the junction. Including the terminal cysteine and phenylalanine, the CDR3 comprises 16 residues. Only CDR3 DNA remains: 48 bases, in frame from the first base. Compared with germline, V lacks 0 bases and J lacks 6 bases; bases without a gene match: 8. CDR1 and CDR2 are read off the germline V gene (reference sequence) as MNHEY and SMNVEV.